The 3 T cell receptor beta chains given below trace back to one sample, sequenced in a study of blood T cell repertoires in COVID-19. This table comes from immunoSEQ multiplex PCR, and its TCRdb copy is limited to in-frame clones, with some not included. The repertoire consists of hundreds of thousands of clones, with less than 90% occurring once and the leading ten covering approximately 4.8%. The source material was PBMCs or T cells enriched from blood (not recorded which). The receptors were gathered from a woman in her 30s who had been exposed to COVID-19.

V gene TRBV5-1 combines with J gene TRBJ2-7; D is possibly TRBD2 (5 bases). V was cut by 0 bases and J by 9 bases, with 10 bases left in between. Germline CDR1 is SGHRS and CDR2 is YFSETQ. The CDR3 runs 12 residues. The CDR3 DNA reads as TGCGCCAGCAGCTTGGACGAGGGTGGGCAGTACTTC. It specifies CASSLDEGGQYF.

This chain connects TRBV5-1 to TRBJ2-1, with 8 bases matching TRBD2. This CDR3 comprises 16 residues. The V and J ends lost 0 bases and 6 bases, in that order; junction bases with no gene match: 8. Germline V lookup: CDR1 SGHRS, CDR2 YFSETQ. CDR3 DNA sequence: TGCGCCAGCAGCTTGGGGTCTAGCGGGCCGCTCAATGAGCAGTTCTTC. Protein product: CASSLGSSGPLNEQFF.

Only a few counts were recorded for this clone. Other DNA sequences in the same sample also yield this CDR3. This chain uses TRBV5-1 with TRBJ2-5; 11 nucleotides line up with TRBD2. V trimming: 0 bases; J trimming: 2 bases; junction bases outside the gene matches: 3. Germline CDR1 reads SGHRS; CDR2 reads YFSETQ. The CDR3 is 16 residues long. The CDR3 DNA follows: TGCGCCAGCAGCTTGGTCCTAGCGGGGGGACAAGAGACCCAGTACTTC. Protein: CASSLVLAGGQETQYF.